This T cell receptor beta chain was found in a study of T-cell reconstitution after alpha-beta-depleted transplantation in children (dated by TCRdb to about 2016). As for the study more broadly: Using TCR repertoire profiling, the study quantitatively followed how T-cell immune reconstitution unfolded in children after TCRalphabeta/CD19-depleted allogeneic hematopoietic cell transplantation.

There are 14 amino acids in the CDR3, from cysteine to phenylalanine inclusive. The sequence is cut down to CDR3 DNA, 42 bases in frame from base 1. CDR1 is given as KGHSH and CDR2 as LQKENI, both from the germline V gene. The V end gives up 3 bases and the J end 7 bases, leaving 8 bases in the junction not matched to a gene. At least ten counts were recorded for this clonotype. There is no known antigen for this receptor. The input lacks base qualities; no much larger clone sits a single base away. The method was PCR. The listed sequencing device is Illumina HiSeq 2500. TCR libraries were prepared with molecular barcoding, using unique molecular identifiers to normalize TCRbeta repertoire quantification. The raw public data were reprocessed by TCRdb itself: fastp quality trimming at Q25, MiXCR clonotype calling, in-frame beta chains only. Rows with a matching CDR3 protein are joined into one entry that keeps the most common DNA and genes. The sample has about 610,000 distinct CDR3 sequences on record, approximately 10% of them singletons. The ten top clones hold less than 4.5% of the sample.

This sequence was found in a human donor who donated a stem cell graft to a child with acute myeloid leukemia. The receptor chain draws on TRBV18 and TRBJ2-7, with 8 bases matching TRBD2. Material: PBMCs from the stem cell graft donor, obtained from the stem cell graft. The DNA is TGTGCCAGCTCACCTGGAGCGGGAGCGGGAGAGCAGTACTTC. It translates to CASSPGAGAGEQYF.